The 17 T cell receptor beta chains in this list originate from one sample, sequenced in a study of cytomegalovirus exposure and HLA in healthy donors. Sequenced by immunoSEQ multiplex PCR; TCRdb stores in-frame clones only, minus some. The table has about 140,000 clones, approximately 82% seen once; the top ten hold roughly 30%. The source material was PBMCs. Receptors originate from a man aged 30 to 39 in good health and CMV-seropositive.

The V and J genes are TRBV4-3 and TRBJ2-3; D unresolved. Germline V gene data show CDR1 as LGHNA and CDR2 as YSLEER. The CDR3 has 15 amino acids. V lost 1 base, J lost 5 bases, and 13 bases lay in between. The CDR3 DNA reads TGCGCCAGCAGCCAAGCGAGTAGTAGATTAGATACGCAGTATTTT. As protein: CASSQASSRLDTQYF.

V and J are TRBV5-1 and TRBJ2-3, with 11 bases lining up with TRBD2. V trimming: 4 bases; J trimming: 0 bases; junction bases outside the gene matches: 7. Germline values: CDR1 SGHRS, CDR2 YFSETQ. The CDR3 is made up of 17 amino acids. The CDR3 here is CASSPRTSGLSTDTQYF. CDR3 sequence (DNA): TGCGCCAGCAGCCCACGGACTAGCGGGCTTAGCACAGATACGCAGTATTTT.

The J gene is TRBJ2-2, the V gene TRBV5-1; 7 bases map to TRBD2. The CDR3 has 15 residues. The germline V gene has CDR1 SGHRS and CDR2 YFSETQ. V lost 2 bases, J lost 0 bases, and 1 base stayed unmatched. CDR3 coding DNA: TGCGCCAGCAGCTTCCGGGGGGCGAACACCGGGGAGCTGTTTTTT. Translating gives CASSFRGANTGELFF. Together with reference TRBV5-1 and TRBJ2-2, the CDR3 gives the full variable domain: KAGVTQTPRYLIKTRGQQVTLSCSPISGHRSVSWYQQTPGQGLQFLFEYFSETQRNKGNFPGRFSGRQFSNSRSEMNVSTLELGDSALYLCASSFRGANTGELFFGEGSRLTVL.

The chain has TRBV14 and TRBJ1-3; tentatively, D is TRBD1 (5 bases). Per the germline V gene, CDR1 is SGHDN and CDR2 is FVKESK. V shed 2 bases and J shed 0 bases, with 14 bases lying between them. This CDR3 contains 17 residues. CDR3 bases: TGTGCCAGCAGCCAACCTACCGGGACTGACTCTGGAAACACCATATATTTT. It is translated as CASSQPTGTDSGNTIYF.

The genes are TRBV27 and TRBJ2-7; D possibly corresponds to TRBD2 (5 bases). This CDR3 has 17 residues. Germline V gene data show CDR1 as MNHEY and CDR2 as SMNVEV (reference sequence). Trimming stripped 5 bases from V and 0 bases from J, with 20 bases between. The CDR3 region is CASSTRASLRSSYEQYF. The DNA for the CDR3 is TGTGCCAGCAGTACGAGGGCTAGCCTAAGGAGCTCCTACGAGCAGTACTTC.

CDR3 sequence (DNA): TGTGCCAGCAGCGTAGCCATTGATAATTCACCCCTCCACTTT. Translated: CASSVAIDNSPLHF. V usage is TRBV9 and J usage is TRBJ1-6; D is unresolved. V was pared by 0 bases and J by 5 bases, with 6 bases between. CDR3 length equals 14 residues. CDR1 and CDR2 from the germline V gene are SGDLS and YYNGEE.

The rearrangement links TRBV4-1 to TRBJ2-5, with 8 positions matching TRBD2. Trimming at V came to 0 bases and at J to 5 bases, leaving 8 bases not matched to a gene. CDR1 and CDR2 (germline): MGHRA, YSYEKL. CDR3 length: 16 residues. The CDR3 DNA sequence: TGCGCCAGCAGCCAAGACCCCGGGGGGGCAGAGGAGACCCAGTACTTC. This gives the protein CASSQDPGGAEETQYF.

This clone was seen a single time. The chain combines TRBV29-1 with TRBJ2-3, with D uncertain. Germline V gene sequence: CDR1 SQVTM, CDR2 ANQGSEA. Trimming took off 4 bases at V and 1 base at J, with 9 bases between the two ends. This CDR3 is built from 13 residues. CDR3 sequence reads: CSVGDRGTDTQYF. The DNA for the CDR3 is TGCAGCGTTGGAGATCGGGGCACAGATACGCAGTATTTT.

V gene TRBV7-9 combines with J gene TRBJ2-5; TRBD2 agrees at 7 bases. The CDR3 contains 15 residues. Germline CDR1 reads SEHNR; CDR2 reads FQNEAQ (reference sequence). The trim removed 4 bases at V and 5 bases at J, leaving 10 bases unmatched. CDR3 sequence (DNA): TGTGCCAGCAGCTGGGGAGGGACCATCTCGGAGACCCAGTACTTC. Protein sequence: CASSWGGTISETQYF.

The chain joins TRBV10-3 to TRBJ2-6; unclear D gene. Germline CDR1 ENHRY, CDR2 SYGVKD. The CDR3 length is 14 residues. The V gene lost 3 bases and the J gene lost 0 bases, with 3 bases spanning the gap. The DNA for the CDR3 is TGTGCCATCAGTGACAGCTCTGGGGCCAACGTCCTGACTTTC. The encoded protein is CAISDSSGANVLTF.

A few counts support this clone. CDR3 nucleotide sequence: TGTGCCAGCAGACCGACCGGGACAGGAAGAATAAGGCAGTACTTC. It yields the protein CASRPTGTGRIRQYF. The gene calls are TRBV11-2 and TRBJ2-7, with TRBD1 matching 8 bases. The germline CDR1 and CDR2 sequences are SGHAT and FQNNGV. This CDR3 has 15 amino acids. V lost 6 bases, J lost 9 bases, and 16 bases stayed unmatched.

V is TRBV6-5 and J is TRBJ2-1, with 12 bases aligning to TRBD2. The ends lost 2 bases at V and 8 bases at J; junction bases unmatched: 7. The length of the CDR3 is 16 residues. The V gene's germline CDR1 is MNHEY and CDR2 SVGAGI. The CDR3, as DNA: TGTGCCAGCAGTTACCGACTAGCGGGAGAAAGGGATGAGCAGTTCTTC. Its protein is CASSYRLAGERDEQFF.

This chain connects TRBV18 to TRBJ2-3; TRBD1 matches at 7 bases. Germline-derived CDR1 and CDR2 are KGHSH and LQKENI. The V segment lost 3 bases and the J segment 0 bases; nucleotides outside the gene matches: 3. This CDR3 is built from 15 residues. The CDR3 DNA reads TGTGCCAGCTCACCGGGACAGAAAAGCACAGATACGCAGTATTTT. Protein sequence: CASSPGQKSTDTQYF.

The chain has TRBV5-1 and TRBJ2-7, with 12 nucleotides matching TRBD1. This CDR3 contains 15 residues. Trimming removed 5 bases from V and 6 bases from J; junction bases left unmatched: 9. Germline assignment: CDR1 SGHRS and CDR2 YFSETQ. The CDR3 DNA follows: TGCGCCAGCAGGCAAACCGGGACAGGGGGCGGCGAGCAGTACTTC. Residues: CASRQTGTGGGEQYF.

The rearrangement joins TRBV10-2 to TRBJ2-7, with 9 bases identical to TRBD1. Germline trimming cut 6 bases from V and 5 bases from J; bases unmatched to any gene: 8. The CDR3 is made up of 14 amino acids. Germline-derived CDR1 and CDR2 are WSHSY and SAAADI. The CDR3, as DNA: TGCGCCAGCAGCCGGACAGGGGACCTCCACGAGCAGTACTTC. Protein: CASSRTGDLHEQYF.

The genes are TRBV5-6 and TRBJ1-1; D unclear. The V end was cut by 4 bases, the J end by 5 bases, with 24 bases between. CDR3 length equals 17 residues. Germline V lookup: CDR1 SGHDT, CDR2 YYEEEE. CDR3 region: CASSGGAEGLTGTEAFF. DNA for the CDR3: TGTGCCAGCAGCGGAGGAGCGGAGGGCCTCACGGGGACTGAAGCTTTCTTT.

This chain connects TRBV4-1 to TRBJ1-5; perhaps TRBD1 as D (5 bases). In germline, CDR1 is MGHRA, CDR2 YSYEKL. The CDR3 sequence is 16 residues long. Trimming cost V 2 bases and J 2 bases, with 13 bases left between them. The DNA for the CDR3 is TGCGCCAGCAGCCAACTGGGGCGGGAGCGCAATCAGCCCCAGCATTTT. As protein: CASSQLGRERNQPQHF.